Given below is one T cell receptor beta chain in context. Per the original data handling: Amplification of reference gene primers provided the estimated nucleated cell counts. The protocol was immunoSEQ multiplex PCR, while the TCRdb copy is restricted to in-frame clones and leaves out a portion. That table is the source of V, J and clone size, and D and trimming were worked out from the DNA. The sample has about 75,000 clones, 75% to 90% seen once; the top ten hold about 2.7%. Deletions cut 3 bases from V and 2 bases from J, with 12 bases between. The CDR3 has 14 residues. Looked up from germline, CDR1 is DFQATT and CDR2 is SNEGSKA (reference sequence). This specimen belongs to a study of blood T cell repertoires in COVID-19.

The receptor was derived from a human donor in a cohort sampled during active COVID-19. The sequencing input was peripheral blood. This rearrangement joins TRBV20-1 to TRBJ2-3; TRBD1 is a possible D gene (6 bases). CDR3 loop: CSASAGGTTDTQYF. As DNA, the CDR3 is TGCAGTGCTAGTGCTGGGGGCACCACAGATACGCAGTATTTT.